This T cell receptor (beta chain) was recovered during a study of blood T cell repertoires in COVID-19. This clone was seen only once. Trimming shortened V by 10 bases and J by 6 bases, and 10 bases separated the two germline ends. The CDR3 loop spans 10 amino acids. CDR1 is ENHRY and CDR2 is SYGVKD in the germline V gene. The method was immunoSEQ multiplex PCR; TCRdb's version includes in-frame clones alone and lacks a portion of them. In the table there are more than 300,000 clones, roughly nine tenths of which are singletons. The rearrangement joins TRBV10-3 to TRBJ2-7; D gene unclear. The clonotype was recovered from a woman in her 30s who had recovered from COVID-19. The sequencing input was PBMCs or T cells enriched from blood (not recorded which). CDR3 sequence: CASGSIEQYF. The CDR3 DNA reads TGTGCCAGTGGCAGTATCGAGCAGTACTTC.